The 20 T cell receptor beta chains given below trace back to one sample, sequenced in a study of graft-versus-host responses after intestinal transplantation. The graft tissue was processed, and this released both intraepithelial and lamina propria lymphocytes. Assay used: immunoSEQ multiplex PCR; TCRdb lists only in-frame clones, some missing. Among approximately 63,000 clones listed, about nine tenths were seen once. Material: ileum tissue, obtained around 350 days after transplant. The receptor set was obtained from a human patient who received an intestinal transplant, so some T cells may come from the graft donor.

V gene TRBV18 combines with J gene TRBJ1-3; no clear D. The V gene's germline CDR1 is KGHSH and CDR2 LQKENI. The CDR3 sequence is 18 residues long. The V and J ends lost 3 bases and 0 bases respectively, with 18 bases between them. The CDR3 reads CASSPREGIPHSGNTIYF. In nucleotides, the CDR3 is TGTGCCAGCTCACCTCGTGAAGGGATCCCCCACTCTGGAAACACCATATATTTT.

The chain recombines TRBV4-3 with TRBJ1-2, with 7 bases lining up with TRBD1. Germline V gene lookup returns CDR1 LGHNA and CDR2 YSLEER. The CDR3 sequence is 16 residues long. The trim removed 1 base at V and 2 bases at J, leaving 7 bases unmatched. The CDR3 coding sequence is TGCGCCAGCAGCCAAGGTCCGGCCAGGGGGAACTATGGCTACACCTTC. Protein sequence: CASSQGPARGNYGYTF.

This clone was seen once. V usage is TRBV6-6 and J usage is TRBJ2-1; TRBD2 agrees at 7 bases. The V gene's germline CDR1 is MNHNY and CDR2 SVGAGI (reference sequence). This CDR3 is built from 15 residues. V trimming: 0 bases; J trimming: 8 bases; junction bases outside the gene matches: 7. CDR3 in amino acids: CASSYSREVGDEQFF. The CDR3 DNA reads as TGTGCCAGCAGTTACTCCCGGGAGGTAGGAGATGAGCAGTTCTTC.

This chain uses TRBV12-5 with TRBJ1-5; tentatively, D is TRBD1 (5 bases). The V end lost 0 bases, the J end lost 0 bases, and 9 bases lay between the germline ends. CDR3 length: 16 residues. Per the germline V gene, CDR1 is LGHNT and CDR2 is FRNRAP. The DNA of the CDR3 is TGTGCTAGTGGTTTGGTTGTGGGGGTTAGCAATCAGCCCCAGCATTTT. As protein: CASGLVVGVSNQPQHF.

The chain joins TRBV7-9 to TRBJ1-3; no reliable D call. Trimming removed 1 base from V and 11 bases from J, with 15 bases in between. In germline, CDR1 is SEHNR, CDR2 FQNEAQ (reference sequence). CDR3 length: 14 residues. CDR3 sequence: CASSLEAGRTAIYF. In DNA, the CDR3 is TGTGCCAGCAGCTTAGAAGCAGGACGCACTGCCATATATTTT. The variable domain in full, completed from reference TRBV7-9 and TRBJ1-3, reads DTGVSQNPRHKITKRGQNVTFRCDPISEHNRLYWYRQTLGQGPEFLTYFQNEAQLEKSRLLSDRFSAERPKGSFSTLEIQRTEQGDSAMYLCASSLEAGRTAIYFGEGSWLTVV.

The chain carries TRBV6-5 and TRBJ2-7; TRBD1 aligns across 7 bases. V lost 0 bases to trimming and J lost 2 bases; unmatched junction nucleotides: 7. The CDR3 loop spans 16 amino acids. Germline lookup yields CDR1 MNHEY and CDR2 SVGAGI. CDR3 DNA sequence: TGTGCCAGCAGTTACTCGGGAACAGGGGCCACCTACGAGCAGTACTTC. It is translated as CASSYSGTGATYEQYF.

The CDR3 loop is CASGTGGAGSPEYF. CDR3 in DNA: TGTGCCAGCGGGACAGGGGGCGCGGGGAGTCCCGAGTACTTC. The chain has TRBV28 and TRBJ2-5; the match to TRBD1 covers 12 bases. The CDR3 has 14 amino acids. From germline, CDR1 is MDHEN and CDR2 SYDVKM. The junction had 13 bases not matched to a gene; V was cut back by 8 bases and J by 12 bases.

The rearrangement uses TRBV30 and TRBJ2-7; 10 positions agree with TRBD2. CDR1 is GTSNPN, CDR2 SVGIG, per germline (reference sequence). There are 12 residues in the CDR3. V lost 8 bases, J lost 2 bases, and 3 bases stayed unmatched. CDR3 sequence reads: CATSGRAYEQYF. The CDR3, as DNA: TGTGCCACGAGCGGGAGGGCCTACGAGCAGTACTTC.

V gene TRBV7-9 combines with J gene TRBJ1-4; possibly TRBD1 for D (5 bases). Trimming stripped 0 bases from V and 1 base from J, with 9 bases between. Germline V gene sequence: CDR1 SEHNR, CDR2 FQNEAQ (reference sequence). There are 16 residues in the CDR3. DNA for the CDR3: TGTGCCAGCAGCTTAGCGGTAGGGGAAACTAATGAAAAACTGTTTTTT. This encodes CASSLAVGETNEKLFF.

The CDR3 DNA sequence: TGTGCCAGCAGCGTTAGCGGGAGTTTGGACAATGAGCAGTTCTTC. Translating gives CASSVSGSLDNEQFF. The genes are TRBV9 and TRBJ2-1, with 9 bases matching TRBD2. The CDR3 has 15 residues. V lost 2 bases, J lost 5 bases, and 5 bases stayed unmatched. CDR1 and CDR2 (germline): SGDLS, YYNGEE.

CDR3 nucleotide sequence: TGTGCCAGCAGCGTAGAGGGGGGTTTGAGCAATGAGCAGTTCTTC. Protein: CASSVEGGLSNEQFF. The V and J genes are TRBV9 and TRBJ2-1; possibly TRBD1 or TRBD2 for D (6 bases each). The length of the CDR3 is 15 residues. Germline lookup yields CDR1 SGDLS and CDR2 YYNGEE. The ends were cut back, 0 bases at V and 6 bases at J, with 13 bases in the middle.

This chain joins TRBV28 and TRBJ2-1, with TRBD2 as a possible D gene (6 bases). V was pared by 11 bases and J by 9 bases, with 17 bases between. Germline V gives CDR1 MDHEN, CDR2 SYDVKM. This CDR3 is 12 amino acids long. The DNA for the CDR3 is TGTGCCTTAGGGGTAGTGGGAGGTGAGCAGTTCTTC. Translated: CALGVVGGEQFF.

The rearrangement links TRBV5-6 to TRBJ2-7; 10 bases match TRBD2. CDR3 length equals 16 residues. V shed 1 base and J 0 bases; nucleotides not matched to a gene: 4. The germline V gene has CDR1 SGHDT and CDR2 YYEEEE. Here the CDR3 DNA reads TGTGCCAGCAGCTTGAGGACTAGCGGCCGCTCCTACGAGCAGTACTTC. Translating gives CASSLRTSGRSYEQYF.

The genes are TRBV6-5 and TRBJ1-4, with D possibly being TRBD1 (6 bases). The CDR3 consists of 15 residues. The germline V gene has CDR1 MNHEY and CDR2 SVGAGI. Trimming took 0 bases from V and 3 from J, leaving 8 bases between them. The DNA of the CDR3 is TGTGCCAGCAGTTACTCAGGGGGGGCTAATGAAAAACTGTTTTTT. The encoded protein is CASSYSGGANEKLFF.

This chain connects TRBV7-8 to TRBJ2-7; no clear D. Trimming took off 0 bases at V and 0 bases at J, with 15 bases between the two ends. The CDR3 is made up of 17 amino acids. Germline assignment: CDR1 SGHVS and CDR2 FQNEAQ. The CDR3 bases are TGTGCCAGCAGCTTAGCGGCAGATGGCAGAAGCTCCTACGAGCAGTACTTC. This gives the protein CASSLAADGRSSYEQYF.

The genes are TRBV18 and TRBJ1-6; tentatively, D is TRBD1 (5 bases). Germline V gives CDR1 KGHSH, CDR2 LQKENI. Trimming shortened V by 3 bases and J by 12 bases, and 15 bases separated the two germline ends. The CDR3 has 14 amino acids. The CDR3 loop is CASSPNRSRGPLHF. Here the CDR3 DNA reads TGTGCCAGCTCACCTAACAGGTCCCGGGGACCCCTCCACTTT.

The J gene is TRBJ2-1, the V gene TRBV11-3; D not certain. CDR1 and CDR2 from the germline V gene are SGHNT and YENEEA. V was trimmed by 5 bases and J by 2 bases, leaving 13 bases between them. The length of the CDR3 is 15 residues. The CDR3 here is CASSLLTAAYNEQFF. CDR3 coding DNA: TGTGCCAGCAGCCTCCTAACGGCGGCCTACAATGAGCAGTTCTTC.

V usage is TRBV5-1 and J usage is TRBJ2-3; 9 bases are a match to TRBD1. V was clipped by 4 bases and J by 1 base; unmatched bases: 1. This CDR3 spans 14 amino acids. Germline V lookup: CDR1 SGHRS, CDR2 YFSETQ. The CDR3 nucleotides are TGCGCCAGCAGCAGGACAGGGGGCACAGATACGCAGTATTTT. It codes for CASSRTGGTDTQYF.

The chain is built from TRBV7-9 and TRBJ2-5, with 11 bases fitting TRBD2. Germline-derived CDR1 and CDR2 are SEHNR and FQNEAQ (reference sequence). The CDR3 extends over 16 amino acids. V lost 5 bases and J lost 0; bases outside the gene matches: 5. This chain's CDR3 is CASSTGTSGYQETQYF. The CDR3 DNA sequence: TGTGCCAGCAGCACCGGGACTAGCGGATACCAAGAGACCCAGTACTTC.

The gene calls are TRBV11-2 and TRBJ2-7, with 7 bases aligning to TRBD1. J was trimmed by 2 bases and V by 4 bases; bases with no gene match: 11. This CDR3 has 16 residues. Germline CDR1 and CDR2: SGHAT and FQNNGV. The CDR3 coding sequence is TGTGCCAGCAGCTCTCTCCCGGGACAGATGACCTACGAGCAGTACTTC. It yields the protein CASSSLPGQMTYEQYF.